This entry features one T cell receptor beta chain sequence. In the authors' methods: Estimation of nucleated cell counts was performed using reference gene primer amplification. Profiling relied on immunoSEQ multiplex PCR, and the TCRdb table lists in-frame clones only, not all of them. The V and J calls and the clone size are those of that table, but D and trimming were determined from the DNA. This table holds a few hundred thousand clones, around 87% found once. The data originate from a study of blood T cell repertoires in COVID-19. In the study overall: Acute and convalescent COVID-19 specimens originated in the United States, Italy and Spain. PBMCs, B-cell-depleted T cells, or T cells provided the cDNA or gDNA that made up the material.

Trimming removed 3 bases at V and 3 bases at J, with 14 bases between. The CDR3 runs 14 residues. Germline V gene lookup returns CDR1 DFQATT and CDR2 SNEGSKA (reference sequence). The J gene is TRBJ1-1, the V gene TRBV20-1, with D tentatively TRBD1 (6 bases). Sequencing was performed on peripheral blood. The TCR comes from a woman aged 70-85 years with active or convalescent COVID-19. The chain's CDR3 is CSASRGDRYTEAFF. CDR3 sequence (DNA): TGCAGTGCTAGTAGGGGAGACAGGTACACTGAAGCTTTCTTT.